The T cell receptor beta chain described here comes from a study of PD-1 blockade in classical Hodgkin lymphoma. Study-wide points: Nothing has yet pinned down what causes the repertoire differences, possibly disease activity or prior therapy.

All the patients suffered relapse after autologous stem cell transplantation, and brentuximab vedotin exposure differed. CDR1 and CDR2 from the germline V gene are MDHEN and SYDVKM. Trimming stripped 5 bases from V and 6 bases from J, with 5 bases between. The CDR3 has 11 amino acids. Produced via immunoSEQ multiplex PCR; TCRdb's table is partial and in-frame only. The profile shows almost 85,000 clones, 89% of them singletons. Comments on this clone: Its antigen remains unidentified.

The source was peripheral blood mononuclear cells (PBMCs), collected at baseline. The genes are TRBV28 and TRBJ1-5; perhaps TRBD1 as D (5 bases). This receptor was taken from a human donor with classical Hodgkin lymphoma. The CDR3 loop reads CASSRGQPQHF. CDR3 DNA: TGTGCCAGCAGTAGGGGTCAGCCCCAGCATTTT.